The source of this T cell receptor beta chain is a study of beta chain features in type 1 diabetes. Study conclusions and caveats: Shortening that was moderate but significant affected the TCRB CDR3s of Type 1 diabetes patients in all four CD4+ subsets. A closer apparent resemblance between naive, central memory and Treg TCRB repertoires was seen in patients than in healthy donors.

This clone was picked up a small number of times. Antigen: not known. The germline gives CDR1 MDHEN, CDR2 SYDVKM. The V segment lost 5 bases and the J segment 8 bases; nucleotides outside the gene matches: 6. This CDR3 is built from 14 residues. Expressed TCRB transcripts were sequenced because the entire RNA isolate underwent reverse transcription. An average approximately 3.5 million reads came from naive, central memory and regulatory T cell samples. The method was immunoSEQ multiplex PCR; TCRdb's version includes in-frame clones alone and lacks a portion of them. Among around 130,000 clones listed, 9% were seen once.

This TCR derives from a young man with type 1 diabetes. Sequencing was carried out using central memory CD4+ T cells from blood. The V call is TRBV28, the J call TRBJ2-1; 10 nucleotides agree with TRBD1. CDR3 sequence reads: CASSTRTGGYEQFF. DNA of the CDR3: TGTGCCAGCAGTACGAGGACAGGGGGGTATGAGCAGTTCTTC.